This TCR beta chain was observed in a study of cytomegalovirus exposure and HLA in healthy donors. Germline assignment: CDR1 PRHDT and CDR2 FYEKMQ (reference sequence). CDR3 length equals 14 residues. Trimming left V 5 bases short and J 6 bases short, with 13 bases between. The study ran its PCR with 60 Vbeta and 13 Jbeta primers. Profiling relied on immunoSEQ multiplex PCR, and the TCRdb table lists in-frame clones only, not all of them. The sample lists around 130,000 clones, around three quarters seen once, with about 2.7% in the top ten. Sequenced: PBMCs. The V gene is TRBV13, the J gene TRBJ2-2; D is possibly TRBD2 (6 bases). This clonotype was obtained from a woman aged 55-70 years in good health and CMV-seropositive. Here the CDR3 reads CASSPAGLPGELFF. In nucleotides, the CDR3 is TGTGCCAGCAGCCCCGCGGGACTTCCCGGGGAGCTGTTTTTT.